This T cell receptor beta chain was sequenced for a study of CD8 T cells in ankylosing spondylitis. Each TCR beta library was made by quantitative 5'-RACE that incorporated molecular barcodes. TCRdb independently ran MiXCR on the 5' RACE reads; one entry per CDR3 protein. Of roughly 670,000 distinct CDR3 sequences listed, roughly 20% are singletons. V was clipped by 4 bases and J by 5 bases; unmatched bases: 3. This CDR3 is 13 amino acids long. The study's findings and limits: Disease-linked clones were found to be CD8+ and relatively rare in peripheral blood. Disease-linked clones reportedly showed significant enrichment in matched ankylosing spondylitis synovial fluid. Prior work had noted some motif variants in reactive arthritis blood and synovial fluid. Seemingly distinctive of ankylosing spondylitis blood was a TCR beta motif formed by eight highly homologous variants.

On this clonotype itself: The antigen is undetermined.

The clonotype originates from a male donor with ankylosing spondylitis. The sequencing input was blood, either unsorted or a sorted T cell fraction (not recorded which). The chain links TRBV12-3 or TRBV12-4 to TRBJ2-5; 8 nucleotides match TRBD1. The CDR3 nucleotides are TGTGCCAGCAGTTACCGGGACAGGGAGACCCAGTACTTC. Translated: CASSYRDRETQYF.